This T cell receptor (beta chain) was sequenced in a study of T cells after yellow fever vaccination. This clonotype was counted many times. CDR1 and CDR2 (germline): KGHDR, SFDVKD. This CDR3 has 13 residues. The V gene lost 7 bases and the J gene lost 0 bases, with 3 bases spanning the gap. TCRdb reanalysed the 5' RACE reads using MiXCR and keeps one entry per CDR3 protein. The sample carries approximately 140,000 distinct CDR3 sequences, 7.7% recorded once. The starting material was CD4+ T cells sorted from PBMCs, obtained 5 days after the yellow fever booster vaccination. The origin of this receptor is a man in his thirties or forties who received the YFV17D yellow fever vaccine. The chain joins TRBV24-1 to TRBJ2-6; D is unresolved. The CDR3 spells CATRGSGANVLTF. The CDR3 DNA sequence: TGTGCCACCAGGGGCTCTGGGGCCAACGTCCTGACTTTC.